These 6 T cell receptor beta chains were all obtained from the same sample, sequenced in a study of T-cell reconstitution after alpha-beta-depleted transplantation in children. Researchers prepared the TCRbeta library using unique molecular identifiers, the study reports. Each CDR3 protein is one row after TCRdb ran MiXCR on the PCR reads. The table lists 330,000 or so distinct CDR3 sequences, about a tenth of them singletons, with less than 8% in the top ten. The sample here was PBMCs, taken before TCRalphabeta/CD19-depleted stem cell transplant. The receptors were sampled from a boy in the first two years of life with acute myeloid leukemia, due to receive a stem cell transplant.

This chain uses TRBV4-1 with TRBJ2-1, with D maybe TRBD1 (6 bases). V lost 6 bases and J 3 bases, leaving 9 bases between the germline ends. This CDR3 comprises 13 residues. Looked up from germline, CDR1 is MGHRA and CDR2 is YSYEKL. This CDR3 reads CASSHRDYNEQFF. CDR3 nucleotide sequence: TGCGCCAGCAGTCACAGGGACTACAATGAGCAGTTCTTC.

The CDR3 DNA reads TGTGCCAGCAGCCCGGTCGGGACAGGGGTGGAAAAACTGTTTTTT. This sequence encodes CASSPVGTGVEKLFF. The chain couples TRBV7-2 to TRBJ1-4; 10 bases map to TRBD1. Trimming at V came to 5 bases and at J to 8 bases, leaving 8 bases not matched to a gene. The CDR3 has 15 residues. Germline CDR1 and CDR2: SGHTA and FQGNSA.

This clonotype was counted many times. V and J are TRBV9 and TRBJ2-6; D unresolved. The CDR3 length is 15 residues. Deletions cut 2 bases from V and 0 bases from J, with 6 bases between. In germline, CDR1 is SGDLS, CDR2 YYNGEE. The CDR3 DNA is TGTGCCAGCAGCGTGGGCCCCTCTGGGGCCAACGTCCTGACTTTC. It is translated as CASSVGPSGANVLTF. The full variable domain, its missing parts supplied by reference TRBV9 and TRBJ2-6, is DSGVTQTPKHLITATGQRVTLRCSPRSGDLSVYWYQQSLDQGLQFLIQYYNGEERAKGNILERFSAQQFPDLHSELNLSSLELGDSALYFCASSVGPSGANVLTFGAGSRLTVL.

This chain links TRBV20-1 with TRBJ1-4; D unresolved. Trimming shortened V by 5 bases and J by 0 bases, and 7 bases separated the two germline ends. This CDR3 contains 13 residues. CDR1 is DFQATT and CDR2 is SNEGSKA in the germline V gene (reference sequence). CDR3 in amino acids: CSAPTSTNEKLFF. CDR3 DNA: TGCAGTGCTCCTACATCAACTAATGAAAAACTGTTTTTT.

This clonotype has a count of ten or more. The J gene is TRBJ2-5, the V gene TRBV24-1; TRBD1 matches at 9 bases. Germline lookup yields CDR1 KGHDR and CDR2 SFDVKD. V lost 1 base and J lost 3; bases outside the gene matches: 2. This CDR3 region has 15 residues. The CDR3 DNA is TGTGCCACCAGTGATTTAACAGGGGGCAAAGAGACCCAGTACTTC. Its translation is CATSDLTGGKETQYF.

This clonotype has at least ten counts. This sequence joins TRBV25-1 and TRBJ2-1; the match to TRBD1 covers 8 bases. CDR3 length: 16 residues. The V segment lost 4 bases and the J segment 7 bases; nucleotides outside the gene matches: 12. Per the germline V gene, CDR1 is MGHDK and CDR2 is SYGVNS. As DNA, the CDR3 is TGTGCCAGCAGTGGACGCCGGGACAGGAGGGAAAATGAGCAGTTCTTC. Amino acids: CASSGRRDRRENEQFF.